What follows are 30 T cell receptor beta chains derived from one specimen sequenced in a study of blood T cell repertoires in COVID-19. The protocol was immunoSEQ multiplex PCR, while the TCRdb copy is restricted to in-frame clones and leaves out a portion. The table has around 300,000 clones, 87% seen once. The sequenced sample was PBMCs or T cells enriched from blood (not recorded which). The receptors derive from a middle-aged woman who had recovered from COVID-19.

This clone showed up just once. The CDR3 reads CASSLGQGVYEQFF. The CDR3 region has the DNA TGTGCCAGCAGTTTGGGACAGGGGGTCTATGAGCAGTTCTTC. The gene calls are TRBV28 and TRBJ2-1, with 11 bases fitting TRBD1. After removal of 3 bases from V and 8 bases from J, the junction contained 3 bases not matched to a gene. Looked up from germline, CDR1 is MDHEN and CDR2 is SYDVKM. The CDR3 runs 14 residues.

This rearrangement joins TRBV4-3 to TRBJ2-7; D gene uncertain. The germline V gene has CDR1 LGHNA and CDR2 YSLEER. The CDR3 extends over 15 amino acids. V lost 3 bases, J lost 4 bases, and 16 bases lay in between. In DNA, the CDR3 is TGCGCCAGCAGCCAGTCGGGTGGTTCCACTTACGAGCAGTACTTC. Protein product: CASSQSGGSTYEQYF.

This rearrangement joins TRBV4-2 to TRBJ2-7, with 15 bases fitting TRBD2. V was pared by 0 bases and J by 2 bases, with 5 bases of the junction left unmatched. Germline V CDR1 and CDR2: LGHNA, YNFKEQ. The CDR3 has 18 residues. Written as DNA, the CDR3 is TGTGCCAGCAGCCAAGAGCCGGGACTAGCGGGAGGAGCCTACGAGCAGTACTTC. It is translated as CASSQEPGLAGGAYEQYF.

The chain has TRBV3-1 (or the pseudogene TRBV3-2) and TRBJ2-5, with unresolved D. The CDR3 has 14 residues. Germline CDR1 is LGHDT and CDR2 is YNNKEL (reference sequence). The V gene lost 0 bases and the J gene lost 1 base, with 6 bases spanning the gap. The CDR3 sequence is CASSQDPSQETQYF. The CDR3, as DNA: TGTGCCAGCAGCCAAGACCCCAGCCAAGAGACCCAGTACTTC.

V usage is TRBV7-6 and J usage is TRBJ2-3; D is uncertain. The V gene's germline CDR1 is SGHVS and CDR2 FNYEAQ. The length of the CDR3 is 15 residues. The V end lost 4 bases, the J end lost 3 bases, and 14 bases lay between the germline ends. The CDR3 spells CASSSQALGTDTQYF. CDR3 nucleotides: TGTGCCAGCAGCTCCCAAGCGCTAGGAACAGATACGCAGTATTTT.

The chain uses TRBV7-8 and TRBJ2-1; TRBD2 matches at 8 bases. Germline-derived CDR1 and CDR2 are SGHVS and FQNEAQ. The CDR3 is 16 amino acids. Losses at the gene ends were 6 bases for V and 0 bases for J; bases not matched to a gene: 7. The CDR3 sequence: CASRYTSGGSYNEQFF. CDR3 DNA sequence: TGTGCCAGCAGGTACACTAGCGGAGGCTCCTACAATGAGCAGTTCTTC.

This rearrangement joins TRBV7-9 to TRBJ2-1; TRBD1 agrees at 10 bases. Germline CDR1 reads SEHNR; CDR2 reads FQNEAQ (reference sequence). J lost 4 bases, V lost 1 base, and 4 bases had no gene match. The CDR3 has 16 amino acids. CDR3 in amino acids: CASSLVGDRGYNEQFF. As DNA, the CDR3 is TGTGCCAGCAGCTTAGTAGGGGACAGGGGTTACAATGAGCAGTTCTTC.

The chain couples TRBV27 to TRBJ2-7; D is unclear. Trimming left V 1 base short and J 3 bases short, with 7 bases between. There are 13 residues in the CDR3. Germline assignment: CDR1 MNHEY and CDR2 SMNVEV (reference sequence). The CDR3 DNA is TGTGCCAGCAGTTTATTTCGCAGCTACGAGCAGTACTTC. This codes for CASSLFRSYEQYF.

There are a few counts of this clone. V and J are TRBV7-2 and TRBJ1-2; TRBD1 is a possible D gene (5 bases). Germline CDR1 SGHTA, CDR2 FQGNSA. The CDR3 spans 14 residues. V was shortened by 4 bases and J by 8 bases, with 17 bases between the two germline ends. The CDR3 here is CASSWGTGVGGYTF. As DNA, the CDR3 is TGTGCCAGCAGCTGGGGGACGGGGGTTGGAGGCTACACCTTC.

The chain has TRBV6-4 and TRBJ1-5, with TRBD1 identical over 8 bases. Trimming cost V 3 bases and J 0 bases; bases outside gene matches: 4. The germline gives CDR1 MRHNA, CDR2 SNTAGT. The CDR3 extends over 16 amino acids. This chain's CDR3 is CASSDRQGYSNQPQHF. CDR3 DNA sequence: TGTGCCAGCAGTGATAGACAGGGGTATAGCAATCAGCCCCAGCATTTT.

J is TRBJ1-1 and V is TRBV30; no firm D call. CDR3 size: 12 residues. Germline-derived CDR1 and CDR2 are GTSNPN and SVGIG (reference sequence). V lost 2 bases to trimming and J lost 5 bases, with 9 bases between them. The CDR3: CAWSRGETEAFF. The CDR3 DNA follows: TGTGCCTGGAGTCGTGGAGAGACTGAAGCTTTCTTT.

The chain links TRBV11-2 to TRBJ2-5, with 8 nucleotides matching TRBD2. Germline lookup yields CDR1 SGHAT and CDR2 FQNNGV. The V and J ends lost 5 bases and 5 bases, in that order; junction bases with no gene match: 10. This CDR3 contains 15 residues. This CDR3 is CASSATSGGWETQYF. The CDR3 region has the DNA TGTGCCAGCAGCGCTACTAGCGGAGGGTGGGAGACCCAGTACTTC.

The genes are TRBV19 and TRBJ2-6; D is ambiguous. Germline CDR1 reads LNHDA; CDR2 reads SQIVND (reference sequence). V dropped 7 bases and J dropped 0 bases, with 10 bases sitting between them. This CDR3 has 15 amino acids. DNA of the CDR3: TGTGCCAGTACCCCGACAACCTCTGGGGCCAACGTCCTGACTTTC. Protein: CASTPTTSGANVLTF.

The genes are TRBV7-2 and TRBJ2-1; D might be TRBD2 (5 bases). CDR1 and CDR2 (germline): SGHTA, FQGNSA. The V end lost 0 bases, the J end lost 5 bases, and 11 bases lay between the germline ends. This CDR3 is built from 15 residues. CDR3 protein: CASSLAGAANNEQFF. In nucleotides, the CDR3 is TGTGCCAGCAGCTTAGCGGGAGCCGCGAACAATGAGCAGTTCTTC.

The CDR3 here is CASSLGQAGEQYF. The CDR3 bases are TGTGCCAGCAGCTTGGGACAGGCTGGCGAGCAGTACTTC. This rearrangement joins TRBV9 to TRBJ2-7; 8 bases agree with TRBD1. The CDR3 sequence is 13 residues long. The J segment lost 6 bases and the V segment lost 4 bases, leaving 6 bases of the junction unmatched. CDR1 SGDLS and CDR2 YYNGEE come from the germline V gene. Variable domain in full (rest from reference TRBV9 and TRBJ2-7): DSGVTQTPKHLITATGQRVTLRCSPRSGDLSVYWYQQSLDQGLQFLIQYYNGEERAKGNILERFSAQQFPDLHSELNLSSLELGDSALYFCASSLGQAGEQYFGPGTRLTVT.

Here the CDR3 DNA reads TGTGCCACCAGCAGGGCGGGGCGATCCTACAATGAGCAGTTCTTC. Translating it yields CATSRAGRSYNEQFF. This sequence joins TRBV15 and TRBJ2-1; possibly TRBD2 for D (6 bases). CDR1 and CDR2 (germline): LNHNV, YYDKDF (reference sequence). V was pared by 3 bases and J by 1 base, with 10 bases between. The CDR3 has 15 residues. The complete variable domain, with remaining parts taken from reference TRBV15 and TRBJ2-1, reads DAMVIQNPRYQVTQFGKPVTLSCSQTLNHNVMYWYQQKSSQAPKLLFHYYDKDFNNEADTPDNFQSRRPNTSFCFLDIRSPGLGDTAMYLCATSRAGRSYNEQFFGPGTRLTVL.

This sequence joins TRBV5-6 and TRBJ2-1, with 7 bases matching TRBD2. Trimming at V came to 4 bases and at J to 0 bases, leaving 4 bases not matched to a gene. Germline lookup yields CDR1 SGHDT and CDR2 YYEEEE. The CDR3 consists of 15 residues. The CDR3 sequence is CASSVGLVSYNEQFF. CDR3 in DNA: TGTGCCAGCAGCGTAGGACTAGTCTCCTACAATGAGCAGTTCTTC.

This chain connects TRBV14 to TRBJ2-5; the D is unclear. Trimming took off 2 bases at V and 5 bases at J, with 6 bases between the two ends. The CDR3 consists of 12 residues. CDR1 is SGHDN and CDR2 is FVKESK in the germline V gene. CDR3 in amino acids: CASSQILETQYF. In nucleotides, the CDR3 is TGTGCCAGCAGCCAAATTCTGGAGACCCAGTACTTC.

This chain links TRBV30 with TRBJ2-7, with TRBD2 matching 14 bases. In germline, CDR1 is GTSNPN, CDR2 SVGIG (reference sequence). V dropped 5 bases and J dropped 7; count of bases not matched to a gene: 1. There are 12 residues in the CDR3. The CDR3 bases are TGTGCCTGGGGGACTAGCGGGAGTGAGCAGTACTTC. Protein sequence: CAWGTSGSEQYF.

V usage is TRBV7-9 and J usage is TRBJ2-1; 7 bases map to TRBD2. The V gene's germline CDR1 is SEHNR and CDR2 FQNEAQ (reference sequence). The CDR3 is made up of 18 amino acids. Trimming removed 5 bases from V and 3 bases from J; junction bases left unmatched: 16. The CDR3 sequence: CASSNRDGFSGLYNEQFF. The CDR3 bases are TGTGCCAGCAGCAACCGGGACGGTTTTAGCGGGCTCTACAATGAGCAGTTCTTC.

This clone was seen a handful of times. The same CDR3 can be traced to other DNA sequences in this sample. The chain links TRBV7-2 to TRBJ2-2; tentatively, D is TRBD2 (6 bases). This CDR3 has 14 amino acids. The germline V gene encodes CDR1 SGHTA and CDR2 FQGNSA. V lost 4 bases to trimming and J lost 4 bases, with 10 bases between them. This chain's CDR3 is CASSSTRGTGELFF. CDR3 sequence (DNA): TGTGCCAGCAGCTCGACTAGGGGCACCGGGGAGCTGTTTTTT.

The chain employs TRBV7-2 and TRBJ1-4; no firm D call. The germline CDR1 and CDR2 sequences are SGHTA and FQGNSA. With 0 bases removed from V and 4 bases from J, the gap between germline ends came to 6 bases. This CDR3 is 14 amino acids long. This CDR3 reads CASSLAQFNEKLFF. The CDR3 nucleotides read TGTGCCAGCAGCTTAGCGCAGTTTAATGAAAAACTGTTTTTT.

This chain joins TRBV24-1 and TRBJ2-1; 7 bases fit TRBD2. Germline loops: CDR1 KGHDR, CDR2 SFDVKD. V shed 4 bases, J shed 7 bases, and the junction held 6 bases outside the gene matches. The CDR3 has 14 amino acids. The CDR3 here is CATSDPGGTNEQFF. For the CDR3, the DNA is TGTGCCACCAGTGACCCCGGGGGGACTAATGAGCAGTTCTTC.

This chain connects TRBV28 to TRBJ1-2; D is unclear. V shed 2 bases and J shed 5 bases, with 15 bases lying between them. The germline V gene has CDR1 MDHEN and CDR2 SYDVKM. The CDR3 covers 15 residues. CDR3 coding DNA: TGTGCCAGCAGTTTAAATGGCGGACTTGGGTATGGCTACACCTTC. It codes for CASSLNGGLGYGYTF.

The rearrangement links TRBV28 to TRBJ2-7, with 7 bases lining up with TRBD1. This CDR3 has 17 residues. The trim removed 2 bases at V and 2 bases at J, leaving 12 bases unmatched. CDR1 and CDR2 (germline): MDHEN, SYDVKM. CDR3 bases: TGTGCCAGCAGTTTAGGGCGCCTAGGGGGCCTTACCTACGAGCAGTACTTC. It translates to CASSLGRLGGLTYEQYF.

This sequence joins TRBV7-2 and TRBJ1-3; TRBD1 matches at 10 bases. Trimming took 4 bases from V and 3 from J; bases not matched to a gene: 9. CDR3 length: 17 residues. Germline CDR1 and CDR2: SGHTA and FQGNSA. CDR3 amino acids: CASSSGSGTGVGNTIYF. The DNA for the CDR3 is TGTGCCAGCAGCTCTGGGTCGGGGACAGGGGTTGGAAACACCATATATTTT. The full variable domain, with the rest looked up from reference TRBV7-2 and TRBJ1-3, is GAGVSQSPSNKVTEKGKDVELRCDPISGHTALYWYRQSLGQGLEFLIYFQGNSAPDKSGLPSDRFSAERTGGSVSTLTIQRTQQEDSAVYLCASSSGSGTGVGNTIYFGEGSWLTVV.

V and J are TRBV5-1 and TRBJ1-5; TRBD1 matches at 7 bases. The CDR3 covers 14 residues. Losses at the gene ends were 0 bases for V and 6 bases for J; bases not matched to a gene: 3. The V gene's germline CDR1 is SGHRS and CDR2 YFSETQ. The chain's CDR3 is CASSLASGGQPQHF. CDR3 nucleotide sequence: TGCGCCAGCAGCTTGGCGTCAGGGGGTCAGCCCCAGCATTTT.

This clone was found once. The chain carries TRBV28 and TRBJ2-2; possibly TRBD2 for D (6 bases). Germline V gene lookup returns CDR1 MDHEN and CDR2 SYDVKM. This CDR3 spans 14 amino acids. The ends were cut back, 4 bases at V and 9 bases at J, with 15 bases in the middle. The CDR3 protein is CASSSTSGVRELFF. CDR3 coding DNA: TGTGCCAGCAGTTCCACCTCGGGGGTCAGGGAGCTGTTTTTT.

In nucleotides, the CDR3 is TGCGCCAGCAGCTACGATACAGGGGGCAAGGGATCACCCCTCCACTTT. Translating it yields CASSYDTGGKGSPLHF. The chain is built from TRBV5-1 and TRBJ1-6; 9 nucleotides align to TRBD1. Unmatched junction bases numbered 11, after V lost 3 bases and J lost 10 bases. Germline lookup yields CDR1 SGHRS and CDR2 YFSETQ. The CDR3 length is 16 residues.

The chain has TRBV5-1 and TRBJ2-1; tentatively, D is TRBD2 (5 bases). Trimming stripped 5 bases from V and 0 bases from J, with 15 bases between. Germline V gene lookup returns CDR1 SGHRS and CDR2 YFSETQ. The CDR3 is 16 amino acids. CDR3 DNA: TGCGCCAGCAGGGTATCGGGGAGCCCCTCCTACAATGAGCAGTTCTTC. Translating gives CASRVSGSPSYNEQFF.